These T cell receptor beta chains were read from a single sample in a study of T-cell memory formation after mild COVID-19. TCRdb passed the 5' RACE reads through MiXCR, listing each CDR3 protein once. The sample yields 450,000 to 650,000 distinct CDR3 sequences, about 20% seen once. The source material was PBMCs or a T cell subset sorted from them (not recorded which). These receptors were obtained from an adult woman who had mild COVID-19 (a few samples of this study predate the infection). Cell type and time point are not known. CDR3s include the opening cysteine and the closing phenylalanine or tryptophan. The D gene is left open where the match is weak. Size values are once, few and many counts, or a class for expanded clones, and some rows have none.

CDR3 protein: CASSTHTDTQYF; CDR3 DNA: TGTGCCAGCAGCACGCACACAGATACGCAGTATTTT; J gene: TRBJ2-3; D gene: .; clone size: .; V gene: TRBV9
CDR3 protein: CASSRTLNNEKLFF; CDR3 DNA: TGTGCCAGCAGCCGAACCTTGAATAATGAAAAACTGTTTTTT; J gene: TRBJ1-4; D gene: .; clone size: few; V gene: TRBV3-1
CDR3 protein: CSVISGYFSTDTQYF; CDR3 DNA: TGCAGCGTTATATCAGGCTATTTTAGCACAGATACGCAGTATTTT; J gene: TRBJ2-3; D gene: .; clone size: .; V gene: TRBV29-1
CDR3 protein: CSARGHRTNTEAFF; CDR3 DNA: TGCAGTGCTAGAGGACACCGCACGAACACTGAAGCTTTCTTT; J gene: TRBJ1-1; D gene: .; clone size: many; V gene: TRBV20-1
CDR3 protein: CASSSGLAGVEGEQFF; CDR3 DNA: TGCGCCAGCAGCTCCGGACTAGCGGGGGTTGAGGGTGAGCAGTTCTTC; J gene: TRBJ2-1; D gene: TRBD2; clone size: .; V gene: TRBV5-1
CDR3 protein: CASSHTGTRSYNEQFF; CDR3 DNA: TGTGCCAGCAGCCATACCGGGACAAGATCCTACAATGAGCAGTTCTTC; J gene: TRBJ2-1; D gene: .; clone size: .; V gene: TRBV7-9
CDR3 protein: CASSFARTGTGTYEQYF; CDR3 DNA: TGTGCCAGCAGCTTTGCCCGGACAGGGACGGGTACCTACGAGCAGTACTTC; J gene: TRBJ2-7; D gene: TRBD1; clone size: once; V gene: TRBV7-8
CDR3 protein: CATSECRAPTDTQYF; CDR3 DNA: TGTGCCACCAGTGAATGCAGGGCGCCCACAGATACGCAGTATTTT; J gene: TRBJ2-3; D gene: .; clone size: few; V gene: TRBV24-1
CDR3 protein: CASSLFGGADTQYF; CDR3 DNA: TGCGCCAGCAGCTTGTTCGGGGGTGCAGATACGCAGTATTTT; J gene: TRBJ2-3; D gene: .; clone size: .; V gene: TRBV5-1
CDR3 protein: CASSLGQGVTYEQYF; CDR3 DNA: TGTGCCAGCAGCCTCGGACAGGGGGTCACCTACGAGCAGTACTTC; J gene: TRBJ2-7; D gene: TRBD1; clone size: .; V gene: TRBV7-8
CDR3 protein: CASSQAGGQGHNEQFF; CDR3 DNA: TGTGCCAGCAGCCAAGCGGGTGGACAGGGCCACAATGAGCAGTTCTTC; J gene: TRBJ2-1; D gene: TRBD1; clone size: .; V gene: TRBV3-1
CDR3 protein: CASSPGTGDEKLFF; CDR3 DNA: TGCGCCAGCAGCCCCGGGACAGGGGATGAAAAACTGTTTTTT; J gene: TRBJ1-4; D gene: TRBD1; clone size: many; V gene: TRBV5-1
CDR3 protein: CASSLNPGLQETQYF; CDR3 DNA: TGTGCCAGCAGCTTAAATCCCGGACTTCAAGAGACCCAGTACTTC; J gene: TRBJ2-5; D gene: .; clone size: .; V gene: TRBV7-9
CDR3 protein: CASGGRNLNTEAFF; CDR3 DNA: TGTGCCAGCGGGGGCCGCAATCTGAACACTGAAGCTTTCTTT; J gene: TRBJ1-1; D gene: .; clone size: .; V gene: TRBV12-3/TRBV12-4
CDR3 protein: CASSFRPGLNEQYF; CDR3 DNA: TGCGCCAGCAGCTTTCGGCCAGGGCTGAACGAGCAGTACTTC; J gene: TRBJ2-7; D gene: .; clone size: few; V gene: TRBV5-1
CDR3 protein: CASSGGPEAFF; CDR3 DNA: TGTGCCAGCAGCGGGGGGCCAGAAGCTTTCTTT; J gene: TRBJ1-1; D gene: .; clone size: .; V gene: TRBV3-1